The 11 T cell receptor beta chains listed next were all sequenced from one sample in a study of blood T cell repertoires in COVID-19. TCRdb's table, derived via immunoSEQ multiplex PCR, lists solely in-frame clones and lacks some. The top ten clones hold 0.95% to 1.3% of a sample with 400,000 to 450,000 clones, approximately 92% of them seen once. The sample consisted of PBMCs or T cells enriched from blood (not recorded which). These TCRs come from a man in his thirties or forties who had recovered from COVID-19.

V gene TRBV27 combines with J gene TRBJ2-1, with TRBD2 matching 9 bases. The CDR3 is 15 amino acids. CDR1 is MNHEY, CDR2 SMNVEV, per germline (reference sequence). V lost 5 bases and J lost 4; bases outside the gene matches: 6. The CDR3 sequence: CASSQAGGLYNEQFF. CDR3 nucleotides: TGTGCCAGCAGTCAAGCGGGAGGCTTATACAATGAGCAGTTCTTC.

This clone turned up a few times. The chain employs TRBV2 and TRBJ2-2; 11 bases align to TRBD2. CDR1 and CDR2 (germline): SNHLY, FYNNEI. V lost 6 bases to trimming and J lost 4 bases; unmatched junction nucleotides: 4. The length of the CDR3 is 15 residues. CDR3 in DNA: TGTGCCAGCAGGGGACTAGCGGAGAGCACCGGGGAGCTGTTTTTT. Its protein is CASRGLAESTGELFF.

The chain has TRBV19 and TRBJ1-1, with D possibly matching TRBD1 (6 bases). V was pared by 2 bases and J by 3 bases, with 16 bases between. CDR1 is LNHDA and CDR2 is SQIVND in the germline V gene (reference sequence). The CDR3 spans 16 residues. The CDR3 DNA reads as TGTGCCAGTAGTATAACTCGAGGGACACCCGACACTGAAGCTTTCTTT. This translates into CASSITRGTPDTEAFF.

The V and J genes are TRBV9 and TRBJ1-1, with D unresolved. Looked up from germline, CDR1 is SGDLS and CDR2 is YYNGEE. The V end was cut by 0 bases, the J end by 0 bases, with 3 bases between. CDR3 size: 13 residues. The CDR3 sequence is CASSVVLNTEAFF. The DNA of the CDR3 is TGTGCCAGCAGCGTAGTATTGAACACTGAAGCTTTCTTT.

The CDR3 bases are TGTGCCACCAGTGAACAGGGCAGGTCCTACAATGAGCAGTTCTTC. Residues: CATSEQGRSYNEQFF. The chain couples TRBV24-1 to TRBJ2-1; weak D call: TRBD1 (6 bases). Germline assignment: CDR1 KGHDR and CDR2 SFDVKD. V lost 4 bases, J lost 1 base, and 10 bases lay in between. This CDR3 is built from 15 residues.

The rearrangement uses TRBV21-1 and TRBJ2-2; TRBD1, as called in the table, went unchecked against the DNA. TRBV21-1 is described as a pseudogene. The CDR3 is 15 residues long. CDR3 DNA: TGTGCCAGCAGCTCAGGACAGGGTGGAACCGGGGAGCTGTTTTTT. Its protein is CASSSGQGGTGELFF.

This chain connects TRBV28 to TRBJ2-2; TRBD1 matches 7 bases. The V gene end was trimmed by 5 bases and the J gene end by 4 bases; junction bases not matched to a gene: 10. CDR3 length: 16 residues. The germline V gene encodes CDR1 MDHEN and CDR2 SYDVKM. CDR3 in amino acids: CASSTPWDSGTGELFF. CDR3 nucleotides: TGTGCCAGCAGTACGCCCTGGGACAGCGGCACCGGGGAGCTGTTTTTT.

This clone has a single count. The DNA for the CDR3 is TGTGCCAGCAGTCGGAAGGGACAGGGCATGAACAATCAGCCCCAGCATTTT. Amino acids: CASSRKGQGMNNQPQHF. The chain carries TRBV6-6 and TRBJ1-5, with 9 bases matching TRBD1. J gave up 3 bases and V 5 bases, and 11 bases lay outside the gene matches. The CDR3 contains 17 residues. From germline, CDR1 is MNHNY and CDR2 SVGAGI (reference sequence).

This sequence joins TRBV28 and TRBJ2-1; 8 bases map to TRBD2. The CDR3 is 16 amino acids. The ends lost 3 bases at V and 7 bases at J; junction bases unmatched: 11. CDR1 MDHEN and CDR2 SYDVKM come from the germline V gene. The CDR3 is CASSFRHGRGGNEQFF. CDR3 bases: TGTGCCAGCAGTTTCCGTCACGGGAGGGGTGGAAATGAGCAGTTCTTC.

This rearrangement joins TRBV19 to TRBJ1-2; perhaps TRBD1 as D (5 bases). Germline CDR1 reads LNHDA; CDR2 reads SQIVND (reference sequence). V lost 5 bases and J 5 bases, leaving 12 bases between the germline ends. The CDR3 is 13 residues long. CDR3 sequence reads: CASSSQTEYGYTF. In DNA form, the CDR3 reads TGTGCCAGTAGTTCCCAGACAGAATATGGCTACACCTTC.

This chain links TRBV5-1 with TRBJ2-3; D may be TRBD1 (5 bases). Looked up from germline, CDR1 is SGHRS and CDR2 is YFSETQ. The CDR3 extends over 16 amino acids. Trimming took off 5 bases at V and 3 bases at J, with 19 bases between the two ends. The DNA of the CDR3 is TGCGCCAGCAGACTATCTTGGGGCTTGGGGACAGATACGCAGTATTTT. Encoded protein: CASRLSWGLGTDTQYF.